This TCR beta chain emerged from a study of blood T cell repertoires in COVID-19. Study details: PBMCs, B-cell-depleted T cells, or T cells provided the cDNA or gDNA that made up the material.

This CDR3 has 18 amino acids. Everyone who took part was roughly 18 to 89 years old, and they came from about two dozen US areas. Original processing notes: Reference gene primer amplification gave nucleated cell count estimates. TCRdb's copy holds only in-frame clones and misses some; the assay was immunoSEQ multiplex PCR. The D gene and trimming were derived from the DNA, and the V and J assignments and clone size from that table. The sample includes 200,000 or so clones, over 75% of them seen just once. J is TRBJ2-3 and V is TRBV21-1; the table names TRBD1, a call not compared with the DNA. TRBV21-1 is a documented pseudogene. Material: PBMCs or T cells enriched from blood (not recorded which). The origin of this receptor is a middle-aged woman with acute COVID-19. CDR3 DNA: TGTGCCAGCAGCAAACCTTTCCCAGGGGGCTTCAGCACAGATACGCAGTATTTT. This encodes CASSKPFPGGFSTDTQYF.